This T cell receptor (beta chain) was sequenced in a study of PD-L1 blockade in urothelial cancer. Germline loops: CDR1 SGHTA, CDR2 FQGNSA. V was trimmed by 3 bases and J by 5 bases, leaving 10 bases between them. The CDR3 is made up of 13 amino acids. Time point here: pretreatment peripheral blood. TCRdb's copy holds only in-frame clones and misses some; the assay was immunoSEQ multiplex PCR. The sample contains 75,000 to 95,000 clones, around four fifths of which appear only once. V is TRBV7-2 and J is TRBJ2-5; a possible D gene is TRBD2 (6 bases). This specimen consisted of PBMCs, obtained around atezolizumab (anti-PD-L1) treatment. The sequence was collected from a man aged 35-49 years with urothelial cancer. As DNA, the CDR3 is TGTGCCAGCAGCTTTACTAGCTTGGAGACCCAGTACTTC. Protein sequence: CASSFTSLETQYF.